This is a list of T cell receptor beta chains from one sample in a study of molecular identifiers for immune sequencing clone quantification. TCRdb redid the calling of the PCR reads with MiXCR, one entry per CDR3 protein. The sample consists of some 580,000 distinct CDR3 sequences, less than 30% of them appearing once. The specimen was naive CD8+ T cells from blood, with Jurkat cell RNA spiked in. Receptors originate from a human donor in good health. Some libraries in this study had Jurkat cell RNA spiked in. Both conserved end residues are part of each CDR3. The order of the fields is J gene, clone size, D gene, V gene, CDR3 DNA, CDR3 protein. D genes are given only for firm matches. Clone sizes are given selectively: once, few, many, or a class where the clone is expanded.

j_gene: TRBJ2-1; abundance: few; d_gene: .; v_gene: TRBV5-1; CDR3nt: TGCGCCAGCAGCTTGTGGGCAGGGAGCACCCCTTCCAATGAGCAGTTCTTC; CDR3aa: CASSLWAGSTPSNEQFF
j_gene: TRBJ2-1; abundance: few; d_gene: TRBD2; v_gene: TRBV5-4; CDR3nt: TGTGCCAGCAGCTTGGATGGTAGCGGGGATGAGCAGTTCTTC; CDR3aa: CASSLDGSGDEQFF
j_gene: TRBJ1-1; abundance: .; d_gene: TRBD1; v_gene: TRBV5-6; CDR3nt: TGTGCCAGCAGCTTGGCTGGACAGGTGAACCCTGAAGCTTTCTTT; CDR3aa: CASSLAGQVNPEAFF
j_gene: TRBJ2-7; abundance: .; d_gene: .; v_gene: TRBV7-9; CDR3nt: TGTGCCAGCAGCTTAGGGAGGCACGAGCAGTACTTC; CDR3aa: CASSLGRHEQYF
j_gene: TRBJ2-1; abundance: many; d_gene: .; v_gene: TRBV11-2; CDR3nt: TGTGCCAGCAGCTTATTCCCGAGGAATGAGCAGTTCTTC; CDR3aa: CASSLFPRNEQFF
j_gene: TRBJ1-2; abundance: many; d_gene: .; v_gene: TRBV28; CDR3nt: TGTGCCAGCAGAGGAGCCGAAGGCTACACCTTC; CDR3aa: CASRGAEGYTF
j_gene: TRBJ2-3; abundance: .; d_gene: TRBD2; v_gene: TRBV27; CDR3nt: TGTGCCAGCAGTGCCCGGGACTACGAGGGAGATACGCAGTATTTT; CDR3aa: CASSARDYEGDTQYF
j_gene: TRBJ2-7; abundance: .; d_gene: TRBD2; v_gene: TRBV27; CDR3nt: TGTGCCAGCAGTTTGGGCGGGGGGGCACGCGAGCAGTACTTC; CDR3aa: CASSLGGGAREQYF
j_gene: TRBJ2-7; abundance: .; d_gene: TRBD1; v_gene: TRBV20-1; CDR3nt: TGCAGTGCTTCCGACAGGGGCCGCCTATACGAGCAGTACTTC; CDR3aa: CSASDRGRLYEQYF
j_gene: TRBJ2-5; abundance: few; d_gene: TRBD2; v_gene: TRBV3-1; CDR3nt: TGTGCCAGCAGCCAAGAACCAGCGGGGCCCGGTTGGCAAGAGACCCAGTACTTC; CDR3aa: CASSQEPAGPGWQETQYF
j_gene: TRBJ1-1; abundance: .; d_gene: TRBD1; v_gene: TRBV14; CDR3nt: TGTGCCAGCAGCTACTTCACAGGGGGCGGCCCCACTGAAGCTTTCTTT; CDR3aa: CASSYFTGGGPTEAFF
j_gene: TRBJ2-3; abundance: many; d_gene: TRBD2; v_gene: TRBV5-1; CDR3nt: TGCGCCAGCAGCCGAGCGGGGGGCACAGATACGCAGTATTTT; CDR3aa: CASSRAGGTDTQYF
j_gene: TRBJ2-3; abundance: many; d_gene: TRBD1; v_gene: TRBV29-1; CDR3nt: TGCAGCGTTGAAGTATTGCAGGGGGCAAGGGCAGATACGCAGTATTTT; CDR3aa: CSVEVLQGARADTQYF
j_gene: TRBJ2-7; abundance: many; d_gene: TRBD2; v_gene: TRBV6-5; CDR3nt: TGTGCCAGCAGTTACTCAGGACTAGCGGTTTACGAGCAGTACTTC; CDR3aa: CASSYSGLAVYEQYF
j_gene: TRBJ1-2; abundance: few; d_gene: .; v_gene: TRBV21-1; CDR3nt: TGTGCCAGCAGCAAAGTTGGGACAGACACTAACTATGGCTACACCTTC; CDR3aa: CASSKVGTDTNYGYTF
j_gene: TRBJ2-7; abundance: .; d_gene: .; v_gene: TRBV4-3; CDR3nt: TGCGCCAGCAGCCAGGAGACAGGGCCGGGGGAGCAGTATTTC; CDR3aa: CASSQETGPGEQYF
j_gene: TRBJ2-3; abundance: .; d_gene: TRBD2; v_gene: TRBV6-2/TRBV6-3; CDR3nt: TGTGCCAGCAGTTACCCTACCGGGACTAGCGGGACGTACACAGATACGCAGTATTTT; CDR3aa: CASSYPTGTSGTYTDTQYF
j_gene: TRBJ2-3; abundance: .; d_gene: TRBD2; v_gene: TRBV19; CDR3nt: TGTGCCAGTAGTATATTCCCAAGACTAGCCACAGATACGCAGTATTTT; CDR3aa: CASSIFPRLATDTQYF
j_gene: TRBJ2-3; abundance: .; d_gene: .; v_gene: TRBV7-2; CDR3nt: TGTGCCAGCAGCTTAGGAGGGATAAGCACAGATACGCAGTATTTT; CDR3aa: CASSLGGISTDTQYF
j_gene: TRBJ1-6; abundance: many; d_gene: .; v_gene: TRBV27; CDR3nt: TGTGCCAGCAGTTTAGGGAGGGGGTCACCCCTCCACTTT; CDR3aa: CASSLGRGSPLHF
j_gene: TRBJ2-7; abundance: many; d_gene: .; v_gene: TRBV20-1; CDR3nt: TGCAGTGCTAGGGACAGCGGAGAGATTCGACCCTACGAGCAGTACTTC; CDR3aa: CSARDSGEIRPYEQYF
j_gene: TRBJ2-7; abundance: .; d_gene: .; v_gene: TRBV11-2; CDR3nt: TGTGCCAGCAGCTTACATGGGGGTACGGGACCTTGGGAGCAGTACTTC; CDR3aa: CASSLHGGTGPWEQYF
j_gene: TRBJ2-7; abundance: many; d_gene: .; v_gene: TRBV6-2/TRBV6-3; CDR3nt: TGTGCCAGCAGTTACTCCTCGCGGGAGCAGTACTTC; CDR3aa: CASSYSSREQYF